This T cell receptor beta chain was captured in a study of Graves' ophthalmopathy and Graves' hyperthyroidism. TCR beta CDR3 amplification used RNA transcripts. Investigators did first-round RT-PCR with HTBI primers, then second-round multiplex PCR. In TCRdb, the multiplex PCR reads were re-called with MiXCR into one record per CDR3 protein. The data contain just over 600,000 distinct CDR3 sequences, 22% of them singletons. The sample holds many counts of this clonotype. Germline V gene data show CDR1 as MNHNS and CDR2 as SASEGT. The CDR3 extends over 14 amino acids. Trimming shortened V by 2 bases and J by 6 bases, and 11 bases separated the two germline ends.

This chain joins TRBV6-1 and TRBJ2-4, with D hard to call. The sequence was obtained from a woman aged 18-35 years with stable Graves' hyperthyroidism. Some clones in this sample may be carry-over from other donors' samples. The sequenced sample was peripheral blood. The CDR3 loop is CASSETSAGNIQYF. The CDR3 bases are TGTGCCAGCAGTGAAACCTCGGCAGGAAACATTCAGTACTTC.